Below are 17 T cell receptor beta chains sequenced from a single sample in a study of control samples from healthy donors and cancer patients. Repertoires were generated with immunoSEQ multiplex PCR, while TCRdb's copy carries only in-frame clones and drops some. This sample has some 120,000 clones, with about 93% found just once. Input material: blood. Every receptor here comes from a man under 40 in good health.

This sequence joins TRBV6-5 and TRBJ2-7, with D hard to call. Deletions cut 6 bases from V and 5 bases from J, with 14 bases between. The V gene's germline CDR1 is MNHEY and CDR2 SVGAGI. The CDR3 sequence is 13 residues long. CDR3 sequence: CASSRSWVHEQYF. The DNA of the CDR3 is TGTGCCAGCAGCCGGTCGTGGGTCCACGAGCAGTACTTC.

The table lists this clone with a few counts. This rearrangement joins TRBV2 to TRBJ2-5; 8 positions match TRBD2. V gave up 10 bases and J gave up 4 bases; unmatched junction bases: 8. CDR1 and CDR2 (germline): SNHLY, FYNNEI. This CDR3 has 13 amino acids. CDR3 in amino acids: CATRGGGPETQYF. The CDR3 bases are TGTGCCACCCGGGGCGGGGGGCCAGAGACCCAGTACTTC.

In this sample, this clone turned up once. This chain connects TRBV6-5 to TRBJ1-2, with D unresolved. Trimming pared 7 bases from V and 5 bases from J, leaving 11 bases between. The CDR3 runs to 12 residues. Germline CDR1 MNHEY, CDR2 SVGAGI. CDR3 residues: CASTRTEYGYTF. For the CDR3, the DNA is TGTGCCAGCACGAGAACAGAGTATGGCTACACCTTC.

The chain carries TRBV5-5 and TRBJ1-5, with unresolved D. V lost 3 bases and J lost 7, with 17 bases in between. Germline CDR1 SGHKS, CDR2 YYEKEE (reference sequence). The CDR3 totals 15 residues. The chain's CDR3 is CASSSGSEDVQPQHF. The CDR3 DNA is TGTGCCAGCAGCTCTGGATCGGAGGACGTGCAGCCCCAGCATTTT.

The chain couples TRBV3-1 (or the pseudogene TRBV3-2) to TRBJ2-5; D tentatively reads TRBD1 or TRBD2 (5 bases each). CDR1 LGHDT and CDR2 YNNKEL come from the germline V gene (reference sequence). The CDR3 is made up of 17 amino acids. Trimming cost V 4 bases and J 7 bases, with 25 bases left between them. Here the CDR3 DNA reads TGTGCCAGCAGCCTTGGCCGCCCCGGGACCCAGGTATTGACCCAGTACTTC. It specifies CASSLGRPGTQVLTQYF.

The V call is TRBV24-1, the J call TRBJ2-1; no firm D call. Germline V gene lookup returns CDR1 KGHDR and CDR2 SFDVKD. CDR3 length: 13 amino acids. The V and J ends lost 6 bases and 9 bases respectively, with 14 bases between them. The CDR3 bases are TGTGCCACCAGTCTCGACCCCGGCACTGAGCAGTTCTTC. Its translation: CATSLDPGTEQFF.

The chain has TRBV15 and TRBJ2-7; D is perhaps TRBD1 (6 bases). The CDR3 spans 15 residues. The V end was cut by 0 bases, the J end by 7 bases, with 16 bases between. Germline CDR1 is LNHNV and CDR2 is YYDKDF (reference sequence). The CDR3 protein is CATSRDQSGAWEQYF. The CDR3 DNA follows: TGTGCCACCAGCAGAGATCAGTCAGGGGCATGGGAGCAGTACTTC.

This clone has more than one count but fewer than ten. The genes are TRBV6-5 and TRBJ2-2; D unclear. Germline values: CDR1 MNHEY, CDR2 SVGAGI. The ends were cut back, 2 bases at V and 3 bases at J, with 4 bases in the middle. The CDR3 is made up of 13 amino acids. The CDR3 DNA sequence: TGTGCCAGCAGTTACGTCTACACCGGGGAGCTGTTTTTT. Encoded protein: CASSYVYTGELFF.

V is TRBV6-1 and J is TRBJ1-4, with unresolved D. The CDR3 consists of 16 residues. The V end was cut by 2 bases, the J end by 3 bases, with 13 bases between. Germline-derived CDR1 and CDR2 are MNHNS and SASEGT. The CDR3 protein is CASSESAGRANEKLFF. The CDR3 DNA follows: TGTGCCAGCAGTGAATCCGCGGGGAGGGCTAATGAAAAACTGTTTTTT.

CDR3 DNA sequence: TGTGCCAGCAGTTTACCGGGGGGCACTGAAGCTTTCTTT. As protein: CASSLPGGTEAFF. The rearrangement links TRBV28 to TRBJ1-1, with D maybe TRBD1 (5 bases). The CDR3 consists of 13 residues. V lost 2 bases, J lost 4 bases, and 8 bases lay in between. The germline V gene has CDR1 MDHEN and CDR2 SYDVKM.

This chain joins TRBV9 and TRBJ1-3, with D possibly being TRBD1 (6 bases). Germline V lookup: CDR1 SGDLS, CDR2 YYNGEE. V lost 3 bases, J lost 1 base, and 11 bases lay in between. The CDR3 is 15 amino acids. In DNA form, the CDR3 reads TGTGCCAGCAGCGCCGGAGGGGGATCTGGAAACACCATATATTTT. It is translated as CASSAGGGSGNTIYF. Filled out from reference TRBV9 and TRBJ1-3, the complete variable domain reads DSGVTQTPKHLITATGQRVTLRCSPRSGDLSVYWYQQSLDQGLQFLIQYYNGEERAKGNILERFSAQQFPDLHSELNLSSLELGDSALYFCASSAGGGSGNTIYFGEGSWLTVV.

V and J are TRBV15 and TRBJ2-2; D is unclear. This CDR3 comprises 12 residues. V lost 8 bases, J lost 7 bases, and 11 bases lay in between. Germline V CDR1 and CDR2: LNHNV, YYDKDF (reference sequence). The CDR3 sequence: CATADGYGELFF. The CDR3 DNA reads as TGTGCCACCGCGGATGGTTACGGGGAGCTGTTTTTT.

The rearrangement joins TRBV15 to TRBJ1-3, with no clear D. V was trimmed by 5 bases and J by 2 bases, leaving 13 bases between them. Germline CDR1 is LNHNV and CDR2 is YYDKDF (reference sequence). The CDR3 contains 15 residues. The CDR3: CATSSASDPGNTIYF. In DNA, the CDR3 is TGTGCCACCAGCTCGGCCTCGGACCCTGGAAACACCATATATTTT.

V and J are TRBV28 and TRBJ1-1, with D perhaps TRBD1 (5 bases). Trimming removed 6 bases from V and 0 bases from J, with 23 bases in between. This CDR3 comprises 18 residues. Germline CDR1 reads MDHEN; CDR2 reads SYDVKM. The CDR3 coding sequence is TGTGCCAGCAGGCGAGGAGGCTTTGGGACGGCTTTGAACACTGAAGCTTTCTTT. This gives the protein CASRRGGFGTALNTEAFF.

The gene calls are TRBV10-2 and TRBJ1-1; 9 bases are shared with TRBD1. CDR1 WSHSY and CDR2 SAAADI come from the germline V gene. This CDR3 region has 14 residues. V lost 6 bases, J lost 3 bases, and 5 bases stayed unmatched. CDR3 in amino acids: CASSRDRAYTEAFF. The CDR3 DNA sequence: TGCGCCAGCAGCCGGGACAGGGCTTACACTGAAGCTTTCTTT.

The V gene is TRBV5-1, the J gene TRBJ2-7; D is ambiguous. V was shortened by 0 bases and J by 6 bases, with 16 bases between the two germline ends. Germline V gene sequence: CDR1 SGHRS, CDR2 YFSETQ. This CDR3 is 15 amino acids long. The CDR3 sequence: CASSLALLLGSEQYF. CDR3 sequence (DNA): TGCGCCAGCAGCTTGGCTTTGTTGTTGGGCTCCGAGCAGTACTTC.

This clone was found once. The CDR3 sequence: CASSSTGENEKLFF. CDR3 in DNA: TGTGCCAGCAGCTCAACAGGGGAGAACGAAAAACTGTTTTTT. The V and J genes are TRBV7-9 and TRBJ1-4, with 7 bases aligning to TRBD1. The ends lost 4 bases at V and 8 bases at J; junction bases unmatched: 7. Germline CDR1 and CDR2: SEHNR and FQNEAQ (reference sequence). The CDR3 is made up of 14 amino acids.